Sequencing of this TCR beta chain was carried out in a study of shared clonotypes between healthy human individuals. This CDR3 has 16 amino acids. Germline loops: CDR1 LNHDA, CDR2 SQIVND (reference sequence). V shed 8 bases and J shed 7 bases, with 24 bases lying between them. Produced via immunoSEQ multiplex PCR; TCRdb's table is partial and in-frame only. The data show more than 2,000,000 clones, with approximately 95% seen just once and 0.39% held by the top ten. The chain carries TRBV19 and TRBJ1-5; maybe TRBD1 (6 bases). The sequenced sample consisted of naive CD4+ T cells from PBMCs. Subset denoted: CD45RA+ positively selected. The source of this sequence is a man younger than 35 in good health. Some clones in this sample may be carry-over from other donors' samples. CDR3 sequence (DNA): TGTGCCAGTGGATCAAAGGGGGGGCAATGGCAACAGCCCCAGCATTTT. This sequence encodes CASGSKGGQWQQPQHF.